These 7 T cell receptor beta chains came from one sample sequenced in a study of blood T cell repertoires in COVID-19. This table comes from immunoSEQ multiplex PCR, and its TCRdb copy is limited to in-frame clones, with some not included. The sample has 150,000 to 200,000 clones, over 80% seen once. The sequenced material came from PBMCs or T cells enriched from blood (not recorded which). The receptors derive from a woman in her 30s who had been exposed to COVID-19.

The chain is built from TRBV9 and TRBJ1-5; D is uncertain. Trimming shortened V by 0 bases and J by 15 bases, and 16 bases separated the two germline ends. Germline CDR1 reads SGDLS; CDR2 reads YYNGEE. The CDR3 totals 13 residues. The CDR3: CASSVGSEGKRHF. In DNA form, the CDR3 reads TGTGCCAGCAGCGTAGGCTCGGAGGGAAAAAGGCATTTT.

This clone has ten or more counts. The chain has TRBV7-3 and TRBJ2-7; weak D call: TRBD1 (5 bases). The CDR3 contains 13 residues. V lost 1 base and J lost 4, with 8 bases in between. Per germline, CDR1 SGHTA and CDR2 FQGTGA. For the CDR3, the DNA is TGTGCCAGCAGCTTAAAGCAGGGTTACGAGCAGTACTTC. Translated: CASSLKQGYEQYF.

The CDR3, as DNA: TGTGCCAGCAGCGCCAGCGCCACCGCGGGAAACACCATATATTTT. This translates into CASSASATAGNTIYF. J is TRBJ1-3 and V is TRBV9; D ambiguous. CDR1 and CDR2 (germline): SGDLS, YYNGEE. V was cut by 3 bases and J by 4 bases, with 14 bases left in between. The CDR3 extends over 15 amino acids.

This chain connects TRBV5-8 to TRBJ1-1; D gene ambiguous. V was shortened by 1 base and J by 4 bases, with 17 bases between the two germline ends. This CDR3 has 16 residues. Germline CDR1 is SGHTS and CDR2 is YDEGEE. The CDR3: CASSLYGLGRRTEAFF. CDR3 bases: TGTGCCAGCAGCTTGTATGGACTCGGGCGTCGCACTGAAGCTTTCTTT.

This chain connects TRBV19 to TRBJ1-5; D uncertain. Looked up from germline, CDR1 is LNHDA and CDR2 is SQIVND (reference sequence). V was clipped by 1 base and J by 0 bases, with 7 bases between them. The length of the CDR3 is 15 residues. The CDR3 nucleotides are TGTGCCAGTAGTATAGGAGGCAGTAGCAATCAGCCCCAGCATTTT. This sequence encodes CASSIGGSSNQPQHF.

The chain employs TRBV6-5 and TRBJ2-7, with 7 bases matching TRBD1. CDR3 length equals 15 residues. Germline V gives CDR1 MNHEY, CDR2 SVGAGI. V lost 0 bases, J lost 7 bases, and 9 bases stayed unmatched. The CDR3 sequence: CASSYSGGPQFEQYF. The CDR3 DNA is TGTGCCAGCAGTTACTCAGGGGGCCCCCAGTTTGAGCAGTACTTC.

The chain recombines TRBV6-5 with TRBJ2-7; no clear D. This CDR3 is built from 13 residues. V lost 3 bases to trimming and J lost 2 bases, with 8 bases between them. In germline, CDR1 is MNHEY, CDR2 SVGAGI. The CDR3 region is CASSYGLPYEQYF. In DNA, the CDR3 is TGTGCCAGCAGTTATGGCCTCCCCTACGAGCAGTACTTC.